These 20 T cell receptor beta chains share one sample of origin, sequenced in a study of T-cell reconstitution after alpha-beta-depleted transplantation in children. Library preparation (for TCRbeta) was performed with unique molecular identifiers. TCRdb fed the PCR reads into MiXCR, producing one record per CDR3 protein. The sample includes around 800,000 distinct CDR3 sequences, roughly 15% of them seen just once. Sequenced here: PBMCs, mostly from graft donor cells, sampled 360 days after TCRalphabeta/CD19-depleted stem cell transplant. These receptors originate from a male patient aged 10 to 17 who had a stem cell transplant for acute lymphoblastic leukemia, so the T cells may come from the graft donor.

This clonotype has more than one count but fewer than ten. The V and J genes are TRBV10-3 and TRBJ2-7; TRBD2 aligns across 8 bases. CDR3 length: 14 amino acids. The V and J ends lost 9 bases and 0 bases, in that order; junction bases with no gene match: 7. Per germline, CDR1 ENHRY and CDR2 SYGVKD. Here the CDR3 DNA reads TGTGCCATACAAAGAGGGACTAGCTCCTACGAGCAGTACTTC. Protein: CAIQRGTSSYEQYF.

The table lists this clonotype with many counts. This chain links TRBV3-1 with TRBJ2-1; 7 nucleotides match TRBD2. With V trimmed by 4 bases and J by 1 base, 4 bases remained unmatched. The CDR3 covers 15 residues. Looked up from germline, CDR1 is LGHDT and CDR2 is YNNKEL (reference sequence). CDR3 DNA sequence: TGTGCCAGCAGCCTAAGCGGGGTATCCTACAATGAGCAGTTCTTC. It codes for CASSLSGVSYNEQFF.

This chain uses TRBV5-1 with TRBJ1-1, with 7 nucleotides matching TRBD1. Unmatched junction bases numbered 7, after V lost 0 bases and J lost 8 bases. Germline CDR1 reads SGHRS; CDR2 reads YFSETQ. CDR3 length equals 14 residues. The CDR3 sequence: CASSLGTGQLEAFF. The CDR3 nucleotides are TGCGCCAGCAGCTTGGGGACAGGCCAATTGGAAGCTTTCTTT.

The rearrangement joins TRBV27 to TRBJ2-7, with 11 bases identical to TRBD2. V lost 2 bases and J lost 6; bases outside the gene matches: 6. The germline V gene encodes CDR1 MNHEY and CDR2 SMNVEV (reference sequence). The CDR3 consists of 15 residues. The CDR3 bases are TGTGCCAGCAGTTTAAAGGCGGGGACTAGCGGCGAGCAGTACTTC. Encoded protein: CASSLKAGTSGEQYF.

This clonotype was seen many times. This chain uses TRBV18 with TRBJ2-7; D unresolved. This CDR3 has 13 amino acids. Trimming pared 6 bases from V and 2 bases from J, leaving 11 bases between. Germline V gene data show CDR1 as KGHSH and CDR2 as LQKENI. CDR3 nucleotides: TGTGCCAGCTCTCCATCTAGGGCCTACGAGCAGTACTTC. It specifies CASSPSRAYEQYF.

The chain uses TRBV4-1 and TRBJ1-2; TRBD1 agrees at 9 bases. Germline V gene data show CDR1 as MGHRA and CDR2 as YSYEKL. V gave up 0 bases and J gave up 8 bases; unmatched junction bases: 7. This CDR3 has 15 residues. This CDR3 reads CASSQEFRDRVGYTF. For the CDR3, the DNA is TGCGCCAGCAGCCAAGAATTTCGGGACAGGGTCGGCTACACCTTC.

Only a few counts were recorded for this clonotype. The CDR3 DNA reads as TGTGCCAGCAGTATAAGGACAGGGGGATCCAATCAGCCCCAGCATTTT. Its translation is CASSIRTGGSNQPQHF. The V call is TRBV4-2, the J call TRBJ1-5; 10 bases are shared with TRBD1. The V and J ends lost 6 bases and 3 bases, in that order; junction bases with no gene match: 8. CDR1 is LGHNA and CDR2 is YNFKEQ in the germline V gene. This CDR3 contains 16 residues.

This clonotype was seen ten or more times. The CDR3 region is CATSYRTGAGELFF. CDR3 nucleotides: TGTGCCACCAGCTACAGAACAGGGGCCGGGGAGCTGTTTTTT. This sequence joins TRBV15 and TRBJ2-2; 7 nucleotides agree with TRBD1. The CDR3 sequence is 14 residues long. Germline CDR1 LNHNV, CDR2 YYDKDF (reference sequence). Trimming cost V 5 bases and J 6 bases; bases outside gene matches: 6.

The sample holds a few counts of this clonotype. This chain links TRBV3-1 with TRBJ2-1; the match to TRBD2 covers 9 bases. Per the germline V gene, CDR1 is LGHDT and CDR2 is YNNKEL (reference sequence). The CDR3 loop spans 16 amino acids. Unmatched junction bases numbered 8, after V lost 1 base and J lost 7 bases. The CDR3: CASSQAGGRAMNEQFF. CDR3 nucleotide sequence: TGTGCCAGCAGCCAAGCAGGCGGGAGGGCCATGAATGAGCAGTTCTTC.

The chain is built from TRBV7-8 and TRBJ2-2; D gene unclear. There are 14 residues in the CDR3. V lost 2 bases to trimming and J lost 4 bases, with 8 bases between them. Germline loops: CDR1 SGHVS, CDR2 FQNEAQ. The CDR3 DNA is TGTGCCAGCAGCTTAATCCGGATCACCGGGGAGCTGTTTTTT. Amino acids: CASSLIRITGELFF.

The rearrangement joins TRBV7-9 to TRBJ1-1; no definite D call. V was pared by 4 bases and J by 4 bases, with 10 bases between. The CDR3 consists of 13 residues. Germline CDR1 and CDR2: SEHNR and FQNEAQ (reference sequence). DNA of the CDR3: TGTGCCAGCAGCTGGATCTACGCCACTGAAGCTTTCTTT. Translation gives CASSWIYATEAFF.

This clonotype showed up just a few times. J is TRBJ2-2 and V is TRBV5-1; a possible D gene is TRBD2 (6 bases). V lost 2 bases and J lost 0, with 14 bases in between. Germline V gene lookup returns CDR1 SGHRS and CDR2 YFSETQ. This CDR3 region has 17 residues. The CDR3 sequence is CASSFRTGEPNTGELFF. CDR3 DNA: TGCGCCAGCAGCTTTCGGACGGGGGAACCGAACACCGGGGAGCTGTTTTTT.

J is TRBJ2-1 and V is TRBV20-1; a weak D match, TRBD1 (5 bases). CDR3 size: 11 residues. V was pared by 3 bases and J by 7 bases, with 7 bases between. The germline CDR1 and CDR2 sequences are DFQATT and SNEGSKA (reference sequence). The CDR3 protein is CSASQGNEQFF. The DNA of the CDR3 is TGCAGTGCTAGTCAGGGAAATGAGCAGTTCTTC.

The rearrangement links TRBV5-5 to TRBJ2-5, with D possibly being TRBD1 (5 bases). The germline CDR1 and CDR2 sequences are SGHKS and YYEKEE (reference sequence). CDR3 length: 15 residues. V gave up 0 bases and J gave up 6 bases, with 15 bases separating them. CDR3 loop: CASSLGGLVWKTQYF. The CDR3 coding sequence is TGTGCCAGCAGCTTGGGGGGCTTGGTTTGGAAGACCCAGTACTTC.

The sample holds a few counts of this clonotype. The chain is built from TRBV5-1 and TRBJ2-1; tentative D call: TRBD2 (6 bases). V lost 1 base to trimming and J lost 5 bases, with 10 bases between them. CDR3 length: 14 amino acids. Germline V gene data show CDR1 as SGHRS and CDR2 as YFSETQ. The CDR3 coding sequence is TGCGCCAGCAGCTTGAGGGACTCTCACAATGAGCAGTTCTTC. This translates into CASSLRDSHNEQFF.

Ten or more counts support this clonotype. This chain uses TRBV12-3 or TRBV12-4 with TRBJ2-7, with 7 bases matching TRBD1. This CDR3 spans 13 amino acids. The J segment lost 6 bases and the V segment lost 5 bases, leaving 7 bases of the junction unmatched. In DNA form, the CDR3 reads TGTGCCAGCAGTCCCATCCAGGGGGTCGAGCAGTACTTC. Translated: CASSPIQGVEQYF.

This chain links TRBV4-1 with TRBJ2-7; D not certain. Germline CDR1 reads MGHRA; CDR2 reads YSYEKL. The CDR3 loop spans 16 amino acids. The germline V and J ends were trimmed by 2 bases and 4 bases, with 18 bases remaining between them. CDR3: CASSQPGRNGWYEQYF. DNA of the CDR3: TGCGCCAGCAGCCAACCAGGCCGGAACGGGTGGTACGAGCAGTACTTC.

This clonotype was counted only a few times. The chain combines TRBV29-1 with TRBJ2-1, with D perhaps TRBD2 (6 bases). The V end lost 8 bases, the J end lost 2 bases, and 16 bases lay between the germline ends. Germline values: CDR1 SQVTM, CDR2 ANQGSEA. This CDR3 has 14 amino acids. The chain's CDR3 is CSPTSAGTYNEQFF. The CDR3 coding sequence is TGCAGCCCCACCTCGGCGGGAACCTACAATGAGCAGTTCTTC.

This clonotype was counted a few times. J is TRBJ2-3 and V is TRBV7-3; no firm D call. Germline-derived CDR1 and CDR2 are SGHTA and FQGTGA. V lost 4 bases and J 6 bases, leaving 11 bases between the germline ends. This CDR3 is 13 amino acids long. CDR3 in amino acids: CASSSSRVDTQYF. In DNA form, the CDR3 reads TGTGCCAGCAGCTCCAGCCGGGTGGATACGCAGTATTTT.

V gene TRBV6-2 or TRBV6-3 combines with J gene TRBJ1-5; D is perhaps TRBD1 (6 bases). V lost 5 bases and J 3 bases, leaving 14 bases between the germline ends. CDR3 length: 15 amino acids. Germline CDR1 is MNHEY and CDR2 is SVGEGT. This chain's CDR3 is CASSTPDRYNQPQHF. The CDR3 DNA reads TGTGCCAGCAGTACCCCTGACAGGTACAATCAGCCCCAGCATTTT.